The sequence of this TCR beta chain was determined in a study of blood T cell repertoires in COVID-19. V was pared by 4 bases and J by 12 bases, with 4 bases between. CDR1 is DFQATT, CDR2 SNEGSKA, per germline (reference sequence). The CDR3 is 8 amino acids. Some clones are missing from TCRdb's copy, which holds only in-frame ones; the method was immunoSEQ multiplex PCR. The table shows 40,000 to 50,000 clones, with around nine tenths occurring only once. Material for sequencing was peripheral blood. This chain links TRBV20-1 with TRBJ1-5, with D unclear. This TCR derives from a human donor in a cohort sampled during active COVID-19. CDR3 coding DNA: TGCAGTGCTATAGTCCAGCATTTT. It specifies CSAIVQHF.